These 23 T cell receptor beta chains came from one sample sequenced in a study of blood T cell repertoires in COVID-19. Method: immunoSEQ multiplex PCR; TCRdb's copy keeps in-frame clones and lacks some. The table lists some 210,000 clones, roughly four fifths of them singletons. The sample taken for sequencing was PBMCs or T cells enriched from blood (not recorded which). These receptors originate from a man in his forties or fifties who had recovered from COVID-19.

This clone was found once. In nucleotides, the CDR3 is TGTGCCAGCAGCGGAACTAGCGGGGGGCTTGAGCAGTTCTTC. This encodes CASSGTSGGLEQFF. The gene calls are TRBV9 and TRBJ2-1, with 12 bases fitting TRBD2. Germline values: CDR1 SGDLS, CDR2 YYNGEE. V was pared by 3 bases and J by 9 bases, with 4 bases of the junction left unmatched. The CDR3 extends over 14 amino acids.

The chain joins TRBV5-1 to TRBJ2-1; tentatively, D is TRBD2 (6 bases). The germline V and J ends were trimmed by 0 bases and 4 bases, with 17 bases remaining between them. The CDR3 is made up of 17 amino acids. Germline-derived CDR1 and CDR2 are SGHRS and YFSETQ. CDR3 sequence reads: CASSLGRGAGPYNEQFF. As DNA, the CDR3 is TGCGCCAGCAGCTTGGGTCGCGGGGCAGGACCTTACAATGAGCAGTTCTTC.

The rearrangement joins TRBV7-9 to TRBJ1-1; 7 bases are shared with TRBD1. The CDR3 runs 15 residues. From germline, CDR1 is SEHNR and CDR2 FQNEAQ (reference sequence). The junction had 5 bases not matched to a gene; V was cut back by 1 base and J by 3 bases. This CDR3 is CASSLEKGGHTEAFF. DNA of the CDR3: TGTGCCAGCAGCTTAGAAAAAGGGGGCCACACTGAAGCTTTCTTT.

This rearrangement joins TRBV2 to TRBJ2-2, with D possibly being TRBD2 (6 bases). V was pared by 7 bases and J by 8 bases, with 11 bases between. Germline V gives CDR1 SNHLY, CDR2 FYNNEI. The CDR3 spans 12 residues. The CDR3 DNA reads as TGTGCCAGCATCCAGGAGGGGGGGGAGCTGTTTTTT. Protein: CASIQEGGELFF.

This rearrangement joins TRBV18 to TRBJ2-1; TRBD2 aligns across 9 bases. Trimming removed 3 bases from V and 5 bases from J; junction bases left unmatched: 5. From germline, CDR1 is KGHSH and CDR2 LQKENI. The CDR3 length is 15 residues. CDR3 in amino acids: CASSPPGLANNEQFF. CDR3 nucleotides: TGTGCCAGCTCACCTCCGGGACTAGCAAACAATGAGCAGTTCTTC. Full variable domain (remainder filled in from reference TRBV18 and TRBJ2-1): NAGVMQNPRHLVRRRGQEARLRCSPMKGHSHVYWYRQLPEEGLKFMVYLQKENIIDESGMPKERFSAEFPKEGPSILRIQQVVRGDSAAYFCASSPPGLANNEQFFGPGTRLTVL.

The chain couples TRBV19 to TRBJ2-2; 7 bases align to TRBD2. Trimming cost V 7 bases and J 5 bases; bases outside gene matches: 10. In germline, CDR1 is LNHDA, CDR2 SQIVND (reference sequence). The CDR3 covers 15 residues. CDR3: CASTLGLAATGELFF. CDR3 DNA: TGTGCCAGTACCCTGGGGCTAGCGGCAACCGGGGAGCTGTTTTTT.

This rearrangement joins TRBV6-4 to TRBJ1-1; 10 positions match TRBD1. Germline lookup yields CDR1 MRHNA and CDR2 SNTAGT. J was trimmed by 1 base and V by 0 bases; bases with no gene match: 23. The CDR3 loop spans 23 amino acids. The CDR3 region is CASSDSKSLDRGISNSGNTEAFF. The CDR3 bases are TGTGCCAGCAGTGACTCGAAATCGTTGGACAGGGGGATCTCTAATTCAGGGAACACTGAAGCTTTCTTT.

The rearrangement uses TRBV2 and TRBJ2-3, with a possible D match to TRBD2 (6 bases). The ends were cut back, 10 bases at V and 3 bases at J, with 17 bases in the middle. Germline lookup yields CDR1 SNHLY and CDR2 FYNNEI. CDR3 length: 14 amino acids. This CDR3 is CATQPGEMTDTQYF. In DNA, the CDR3 is TGTGCCACCCAACCGGGAGAAATGACAGATACGCAGTATTTT.

This sequence joins TRBV6-5 and TRBJ1-3; D might be TRBD1 (6 bases). From germline, CDR1 is MNHEY and CDR2 SVGAGI. V lost 5 bases and J lost 4, with 15 bases in between. The CDR3 runs 15 residues. This CDR3 is CASSPDRGGGNTIYF. CDR3 in DNA: TGTGCCAGCAGTCCGGACCGAGGGGGAGGAAACACCATATATTTT.

As for this clone: Being one base from a much bigger clone, this may be a read error. V gene TRBV2 combines with J gene TRBJ2-2, with D hard to call. This CDR3 is 14 amino acids long. CDR1 and CDR2 from the germline V gene are SNHLY and FYNNEI. Here the CDR3 reads CANSGVRYTGELFF. The DNA of the CDR3 is TGTGCCAACAGTGGAGTTAGATACACCGGGGAGCTGTTTTTT.

V usage is TRBV3-1 (or the pseudogene TRBV3-2) and J usage is TRBJ1-1, with D perhaps matching TRBD1 (6 bases). Germline values: CDR1 LGHDT, CDR2 YNNKEL (reference sequence). The V gene lost 1 base and the J gene lost 4 bases, with 7 bases spanning the gap. The CDR3 is 13 residues long. For the CDR3, the DNA is TGTGCCAGCAGCCAAGTCAGGGGCACTGAAGCTTTCTTT. Translated: CASSQVRGTEAFF.

The gene calls are TRBV18 and TRBJ2-7; TRBD1 matches 7 bases. V was clipped by 1 base and J by 5 bases; unmatched bases: 5. CDR1 is KGHSH and CDR2 is LQKENI in the germline V gene. The CDR3 contains 14 residues. CDR3 sequence: CASSPQTGLHEQYF. The CDR3 DNA follows: TGTGCCAGCTCACCACAGACAGGGCTGCACGAGCAGTACTTC.

J is TRBJ2-1 and V is TRBV10-1, with 9 bases that match TRBD2. Per germline, CDR1 WNHNN and CDR2 SYGVQD (reference sequence). The CDR3 spans 16 residues. Trimming cost V 11 bases and J 8 bases; bases outside gene matches: 19. CDR3 amino acids: CAVLIAGERIVDEQFF. Written as DNA, the CDR3 is TGCGCCGTACTAATAGCGGGAGAAAGAATTGTGGATGAGCAGTTCTTC.

CDR3 sequence reads: CASSPGLVGEQYF. Written as DNA, the CDR3 is TGCGCCAGCAGCCCTGGACTAGTTGGTGAGCAGTACTTC. This chain connects TRBV5-1 to TRBJ2-7, with TRBD2 identical over 7 bases. The germline V gene has CDR1 SGHRS and CDR2 YFSETQ. With 4 bases clipped from V and 7 bases from J, the junction kept 8 bases outside the gene matches. CDR3 size: 13 residues.

The chain is built from TRBV5-1 and TRBJ1-6; D possibly corresponds to TRBD1 (6 bases). The CDR3 has 15 amino acids. V was shortened by 4 bases and J by 6 bases, with 14 bases between the two germline ends. Per the germline V gene, CDR1 is SGHRS and CDR2 is YFSETQ. The CDR3 nucleotides are TGCGCCAGCAGCCGTTCAGGGGATCGTAATTCACCCCTCCACTTT. It is translated as CASSRSGDRNSPLHF. Looking up the rest from reference TRBV5-1 and TRBJ1-6 gives the full variable domain: KAGVTQTPRYLIKTRGQQVTLSCSPISGHRSVSWYQQTPGQGLQFLFEYFSETQRNKGNFPGRFSGRQFSNSRSEMNVSTLELGDSALYLCASSRSGDRNSPLHFGNGTRLTVT.

The V gene is TRBV10-1, the J gene TRBJ2-2; no reliable D call. With 7 bases removed from V and 2 bases from J, the gap between germline ends came to 11 bases. The CDR3 sequence is 14 residues long. Germline CDR1 and CDR2: WNHNN and SYGVQD (reference sequence). The CDR3 coding sequence is TGCGCCAGCAAATTGGCCAGTAACACCGGGGAGCTGTTTTTT. Its protein product is CASKLASNTGELFF.

The chain joins TRBV7-6 to TRBJ1-1, with D possibly TRBD1 on 5 matching bases. Germline CDR1 is SGHVS and CDR2 is FNYEAQ. This CDR3 is 16 amino acids long. The germline V and J ends were trimmed by 1 base and 5 bases, with 17 bases remaining between them. The CDR3 reads CASSLVGRGGETEAFF. In DNA, the CDR3 is TGTGCCAGCAGCTTAGTTGGGAGGGGAGGTGAGACTGAAGCTTTCTTT.

This rearrangement joins TRBV4-1 to TRBJ1-1; unclear D gene. The germline V gene encodes CDR1 MGHRA and CDR2 YSYEKL. Trimming left V 1 base short and J 7 bases short, with 13 bases between. The CDR3 runs 14 residues. The DNA for the CDR3 is TGCGCCAGCAGCCAAGGATTTGGCCGATTTGAAGCTTTCTTT. Protein: CASSQGFGRFEAFF.

The rearrangement links TRBV10-3 to TRBJ1-1; D is unclear. Deletions cut 10 bases from V and 7 bases from J, with 13 bases between. Germline V gives CDR1 ENHRY, CDR2 SYGVKD. The CDR3 covers 11 residues. The CDR3 reads CATGLAREAFF. The DNA of the CDR3 is TGTGCCACTGGACTGGCCCGTGAAGCTTTCTTT.

The J gene is TRBJ2-5, the V gene TRBV30; D may be TRBD2 (6 bases). Trimming took off 2 bases at V and 5 bases at J, with 12 bases between the two ends. Germline-derived CDR1 and CDR2 are GTSNPN and SVGIG (reference sequence). This CDR3 is 13 amino acids long. CDR3 DNA: TGTGCCTGGAGTCCGGGGCTAGCGGAGACCCAGTACTTC. This sequence encodes CAWSPGLAETQYF.

This chain connects TRBV12-3 or TRBV12-4 to TRBJ1-2, with TRBD1 identical over 9 bases. Losses at the gene ends were 9 bases for V and 7 bases for J; bases not matched to a gene: 9. The CDR3 is made up of 13 amino acids. The CDR3 protein is CASRGTGIGGYTF. CDR3 bases: TGTGCCAGTCGGGGGACAGGGATCGGTGGCTACACCTTC.

The chain combines TRBV2 with TRBJ2-3; 8 positions match TRBD1. This CDR3 comprises 16 residues. Germline CDR1 SNHLY, CDR2 FYNNEI. The V gene end was trimmed by 0 bases and the J gene end by 3 bases; junction bases not matched to a gene: 5. The CDR3 sequence: CASSEADRDMTDTQYF. CDR3 sequence (DNA): TGTGCCAGCAGTGAAGCGGACAGGGATATGACAGATACGCAGTATTTT.

This chain joins TRBV2 and TRBJ1-1, with 10 bases fitting TRBD1. The CDR3 spans 15 residues. CDR1 and CDR2 from the germline V gene are SNHLY and FYNNEI. V dropped 5 bases and J dropped 4; count of bases not matched to a gene: 7. This CDR3 reads CASSPRTGGSTEAFF. The CDR3 DNA reads TGTGCCAGCAGTCCGAGGACAGGGGGAAGCACTGAAGCTTTCTTT.